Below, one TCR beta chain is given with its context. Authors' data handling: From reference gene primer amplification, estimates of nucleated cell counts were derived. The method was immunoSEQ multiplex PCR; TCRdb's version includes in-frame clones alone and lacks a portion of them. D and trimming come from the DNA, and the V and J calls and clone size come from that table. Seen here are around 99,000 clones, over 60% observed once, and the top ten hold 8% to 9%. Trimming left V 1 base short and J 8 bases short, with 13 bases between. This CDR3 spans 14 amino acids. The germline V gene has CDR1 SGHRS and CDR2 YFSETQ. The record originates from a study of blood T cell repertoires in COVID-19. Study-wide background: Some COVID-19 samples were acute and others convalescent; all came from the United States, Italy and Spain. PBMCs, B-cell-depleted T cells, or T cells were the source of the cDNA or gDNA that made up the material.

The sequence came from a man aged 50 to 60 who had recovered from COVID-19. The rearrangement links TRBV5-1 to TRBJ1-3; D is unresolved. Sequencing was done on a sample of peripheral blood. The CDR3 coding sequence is TGCGCCAGCAGCTTGTCAGGTCGGGAGGACACCATATATTTT. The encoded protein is CASSLSGREDTIYF.